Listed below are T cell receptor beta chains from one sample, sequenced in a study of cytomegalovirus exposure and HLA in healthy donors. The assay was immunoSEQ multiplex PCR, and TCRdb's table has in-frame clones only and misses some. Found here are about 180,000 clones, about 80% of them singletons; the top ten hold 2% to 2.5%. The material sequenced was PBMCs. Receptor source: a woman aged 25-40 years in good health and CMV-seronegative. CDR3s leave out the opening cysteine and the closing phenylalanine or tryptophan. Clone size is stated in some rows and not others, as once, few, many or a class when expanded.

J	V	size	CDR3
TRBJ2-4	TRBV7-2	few	ASSLDVGLAVKNIQY
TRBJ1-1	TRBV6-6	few	ASKPRMMNTEAF
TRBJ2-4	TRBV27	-	ASSLTLAKNIQY
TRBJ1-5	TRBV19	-	ASSGQGGNQPQH
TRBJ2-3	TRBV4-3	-	ASSQEASGINVGDTQY
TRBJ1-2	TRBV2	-	ASSTGGGYT
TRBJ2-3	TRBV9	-	ASSVEPGTRGVGGTDTQY
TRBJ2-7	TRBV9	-	ASSRGGQVYEQY
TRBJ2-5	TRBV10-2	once	ASSDLPGVGYQETQY
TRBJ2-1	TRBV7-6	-	ASRLTGVNEQF
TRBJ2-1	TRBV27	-	ASSGLAGGPGDEQF
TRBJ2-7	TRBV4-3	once	ASSQAGTGHAYEQY
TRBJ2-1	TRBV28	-	ASKGTSGRYNEQF
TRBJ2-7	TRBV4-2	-	ASSRPGLVLDEQY
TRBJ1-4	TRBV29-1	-	SVVGQPNEKLF
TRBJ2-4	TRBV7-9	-	ASSYDRLNIQY
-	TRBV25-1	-	ASSEWGGTYEQY
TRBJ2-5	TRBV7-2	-	ASSLGGGAAETQY
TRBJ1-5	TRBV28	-	ASSSYPRGQPQH
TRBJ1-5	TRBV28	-	ASSWAGWPNQPQH
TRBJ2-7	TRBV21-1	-	ARRYDGEPSYEQY
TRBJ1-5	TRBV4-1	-	ASSQVPGGNQPQH
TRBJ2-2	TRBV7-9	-	ASSLGYGSDTGELF
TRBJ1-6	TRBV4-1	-	ASSQGMVRTGGLYNSPLH
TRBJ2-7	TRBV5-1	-	ASSPGNGYEQY
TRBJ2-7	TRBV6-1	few	ASARLAEGSYEQY
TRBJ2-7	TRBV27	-	ASSLQGAVRYEQY
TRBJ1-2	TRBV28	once	ASSPPANYGYT
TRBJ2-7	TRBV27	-	ASSFAWDREDEQY
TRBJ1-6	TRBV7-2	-	ASSLDRGHSPLH
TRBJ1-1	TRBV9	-	ASSPRVENTEAF
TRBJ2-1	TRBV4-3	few	ASSQGGLAIYNEQF
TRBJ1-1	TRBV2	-	ASSGQGKTEAF
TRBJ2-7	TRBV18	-	ASSPLGLAGVQSYEQY
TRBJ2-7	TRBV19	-	ASRPSGIYEQY
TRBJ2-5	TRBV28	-	ASRPGLAGGPSETQY
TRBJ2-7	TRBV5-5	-	ASSLDYNLYEQY
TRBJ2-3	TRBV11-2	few	ASSFGGRSGVGTDTQY
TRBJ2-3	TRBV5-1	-	ASSPGQGSTDTQY
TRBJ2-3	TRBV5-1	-	ASSPTGTPSRVDTQY
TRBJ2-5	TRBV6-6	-	ASSTQAQETQY
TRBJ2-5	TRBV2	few	ASSGGHAGAGGFFQETQY
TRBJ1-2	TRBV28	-	ASSFLWTGANYGYT
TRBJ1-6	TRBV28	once	ASSLLRVGSPLH
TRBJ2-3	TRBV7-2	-	ASSLIPGGMSDTQY
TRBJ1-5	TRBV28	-	ASSFGERGNQPQH
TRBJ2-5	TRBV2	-	ASSTGTGLYETQY